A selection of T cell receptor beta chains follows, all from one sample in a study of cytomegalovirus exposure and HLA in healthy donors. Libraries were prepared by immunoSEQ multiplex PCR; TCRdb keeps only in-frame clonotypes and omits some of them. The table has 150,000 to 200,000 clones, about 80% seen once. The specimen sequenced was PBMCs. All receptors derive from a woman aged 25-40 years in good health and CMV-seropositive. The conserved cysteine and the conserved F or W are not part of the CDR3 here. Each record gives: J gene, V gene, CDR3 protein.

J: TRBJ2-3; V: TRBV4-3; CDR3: ASSQDLTDTQY
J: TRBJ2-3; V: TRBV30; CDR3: AWMGGGRSTDTQY
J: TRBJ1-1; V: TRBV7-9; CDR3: ASSLVGQEAF
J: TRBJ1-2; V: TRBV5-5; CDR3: ASSLRQAEGYT
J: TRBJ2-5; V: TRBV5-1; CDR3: ASSLVGGAGETQY
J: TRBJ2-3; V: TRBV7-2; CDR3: ASSPDSPGATQY
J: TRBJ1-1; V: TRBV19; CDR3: ASSVNRASEAF
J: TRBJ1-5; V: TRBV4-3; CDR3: ASSQDINGQPQH
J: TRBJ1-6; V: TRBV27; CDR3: ASSQGNSPLH
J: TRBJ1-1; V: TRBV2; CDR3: ASSSQGPEAF
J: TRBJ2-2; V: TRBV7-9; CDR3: ASSLVAGAGTGELF
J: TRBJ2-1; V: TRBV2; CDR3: ASSYTQGLAGVADNEQF
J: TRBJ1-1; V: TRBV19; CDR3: ASSPRTGYTEAF
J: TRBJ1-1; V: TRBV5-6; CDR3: ASSSKKRPPGTEAF
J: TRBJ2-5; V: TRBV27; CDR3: ASSSHEAGRGETQY
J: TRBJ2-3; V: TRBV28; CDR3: ASSGNLGRTDTQY
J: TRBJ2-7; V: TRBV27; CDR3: ASKGGQGAREQY
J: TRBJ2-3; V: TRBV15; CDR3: ATSSPILAASAGSERY
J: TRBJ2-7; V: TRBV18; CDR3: ASSPPLAGVSEQY
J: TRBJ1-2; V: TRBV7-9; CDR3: ASSFSDSRYGYT
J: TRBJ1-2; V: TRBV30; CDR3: AWIQQPTYLYGYT
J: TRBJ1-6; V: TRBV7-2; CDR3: ASSLAQGVYNSPLH
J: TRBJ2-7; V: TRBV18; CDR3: ASSPPRGGRSYEQY
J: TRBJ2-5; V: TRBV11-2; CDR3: ASSSIVRLETQY
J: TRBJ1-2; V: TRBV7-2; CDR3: ASSLVGTGLGGYT
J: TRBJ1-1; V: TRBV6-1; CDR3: ASSGEMNTEAF
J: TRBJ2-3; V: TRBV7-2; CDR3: ASSLQGPTDTQY
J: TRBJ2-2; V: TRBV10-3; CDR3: AISESAANTGELF
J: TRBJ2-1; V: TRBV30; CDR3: ACETGTHYNEQF
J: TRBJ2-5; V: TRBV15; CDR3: ATSRPSGTVETQY
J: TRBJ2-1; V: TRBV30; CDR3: AWSAGGEQF
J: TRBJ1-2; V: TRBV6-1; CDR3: ASSELSRIGYT
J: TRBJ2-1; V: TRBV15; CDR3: ATSSDYSYNEQF
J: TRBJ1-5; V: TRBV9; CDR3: ASSRGLPGQPQH
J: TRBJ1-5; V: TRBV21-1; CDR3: ASSMGGVGNQPQH
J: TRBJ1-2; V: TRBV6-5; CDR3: ASRGNLEGYT
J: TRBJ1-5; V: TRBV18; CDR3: ASSPRTGEGQPQH
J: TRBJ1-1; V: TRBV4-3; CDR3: ASSQDRGTEAF
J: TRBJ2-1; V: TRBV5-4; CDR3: ASSLTSGSYNEQF